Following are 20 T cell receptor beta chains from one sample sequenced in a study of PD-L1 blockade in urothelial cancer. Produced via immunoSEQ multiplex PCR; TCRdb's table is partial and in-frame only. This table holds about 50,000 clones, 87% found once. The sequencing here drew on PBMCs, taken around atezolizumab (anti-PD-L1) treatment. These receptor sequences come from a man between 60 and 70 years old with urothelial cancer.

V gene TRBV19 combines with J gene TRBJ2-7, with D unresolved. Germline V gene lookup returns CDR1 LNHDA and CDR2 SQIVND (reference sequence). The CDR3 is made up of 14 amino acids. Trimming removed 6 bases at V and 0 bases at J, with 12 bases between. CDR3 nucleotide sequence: TGTGCCAGTAGCCCAACACGGGTCTCCTACGAGCAGTACTTC. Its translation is CASSPTRVSYEQYF.

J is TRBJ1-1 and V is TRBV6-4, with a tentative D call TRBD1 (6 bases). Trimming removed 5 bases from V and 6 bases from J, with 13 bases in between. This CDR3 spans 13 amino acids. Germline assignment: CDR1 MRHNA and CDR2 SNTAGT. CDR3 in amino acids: CASSSGGRAEAFF. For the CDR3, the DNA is TGTGCCAGCAGTTCCGGGGGGCGAGCTGAAGCTTTCTTT.

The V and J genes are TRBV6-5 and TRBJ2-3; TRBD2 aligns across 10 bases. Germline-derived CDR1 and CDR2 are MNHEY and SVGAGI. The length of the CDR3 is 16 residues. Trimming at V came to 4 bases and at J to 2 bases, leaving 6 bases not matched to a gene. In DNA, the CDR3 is TGTGCCAGCAGTTCCACTAGCGGGGCGGCCACAGATACGCAGTATTTT. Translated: CASSSTSGAATDTQYF.

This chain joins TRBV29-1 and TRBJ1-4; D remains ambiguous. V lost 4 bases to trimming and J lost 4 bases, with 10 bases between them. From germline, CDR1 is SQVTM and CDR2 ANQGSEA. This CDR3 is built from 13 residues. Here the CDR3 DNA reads TGCAGCGTTGGGGAGCGAATTAATGAAAAACTGTTTTTT. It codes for CSVGERINEKLFF.

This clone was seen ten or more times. CDR3 sequence: CASSLTGPTDEQYF. CDR3 sequence (DNA): TGTGCCAGCAGTTTAACAGGGCCGACCGACGAGCAGTACTTC. The chain combines TRBV27 with TRBJ2-7, with D possibly TRBD1 on 6 matching bases. This CDR3 is 14 amino acids long. Germline CDR1 and CDR2: MNHEY and SMNVEV (reference sequence). V lost 2 bases and J lost 5, with 13 bases in between.

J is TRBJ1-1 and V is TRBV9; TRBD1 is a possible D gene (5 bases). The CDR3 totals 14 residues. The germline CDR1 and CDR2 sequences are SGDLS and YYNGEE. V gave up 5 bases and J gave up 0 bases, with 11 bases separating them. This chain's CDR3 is CASSIDSLNTEAFF. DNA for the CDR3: TGTGCCAGCAGTATAGACAGCTTGAACACTGAAGCTTTCTTT. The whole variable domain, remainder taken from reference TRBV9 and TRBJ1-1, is DSGVTQTPKHLITATGQRVTLRCSPRSGDLSVYWYQQSLDQGLQFLIQYYNGEERAKGNILERFSAQQFPDLHSELNLSSLELGDSALYFCASSIDSLNTEAFFGQGTRLTVV.

CDR3 DNA sequence: TGTGCCAGCAGCCAAGAAGGGACAGGGTATAGTGGCTACACCTTC. Its protein is CASSQEGTGYSGYTF. The chain uses TRBV4-2 and TRBJ1-2; 9 bases agree with TRBD1. After removal of 0 bases from V and 7 bases from J, the junction contained 6 bases not matched to a gene. Per the germline V gene, CDR1 is LGHNA and CDR2 is YNFKEQ. This CDR3 is built from 15 residues.

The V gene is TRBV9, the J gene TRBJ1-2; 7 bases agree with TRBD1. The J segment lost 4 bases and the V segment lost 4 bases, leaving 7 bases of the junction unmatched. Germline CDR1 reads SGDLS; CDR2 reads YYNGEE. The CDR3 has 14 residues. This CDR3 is CASSYTGDSYGYTF. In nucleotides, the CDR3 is TGTGCCAGCAGCTATACAGGGGACTCCTATGGCTACACCTTC.

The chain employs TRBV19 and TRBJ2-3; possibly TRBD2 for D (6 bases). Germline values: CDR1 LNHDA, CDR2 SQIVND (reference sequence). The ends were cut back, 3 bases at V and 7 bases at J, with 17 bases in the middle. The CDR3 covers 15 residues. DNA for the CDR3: TGTGCCAGTAGTATGGGGACTGGGATGCCGTATACGCAGTATTTT. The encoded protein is CASSMGTGMPYTQYF.

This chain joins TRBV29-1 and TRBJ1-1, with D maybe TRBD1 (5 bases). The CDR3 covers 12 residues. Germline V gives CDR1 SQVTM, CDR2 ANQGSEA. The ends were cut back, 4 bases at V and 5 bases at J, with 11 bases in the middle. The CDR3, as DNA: TGCAGCGTTGCCCTTCGGGGGACTGAAGCTTTCTTT. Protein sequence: CSVALRGTEAFF.

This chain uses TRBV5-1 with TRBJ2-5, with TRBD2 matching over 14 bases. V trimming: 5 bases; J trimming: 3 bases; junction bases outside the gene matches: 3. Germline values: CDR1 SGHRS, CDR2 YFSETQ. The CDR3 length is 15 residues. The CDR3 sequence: CASRPGLAGEETQYF. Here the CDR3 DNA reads TGCGCCAGCAGGCCGGGACTAGCGGGGGAAGAGACCCAGTACTTC. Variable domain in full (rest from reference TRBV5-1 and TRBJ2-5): KAGVTQTPRYLIKTRGQQVTLSCSPISGHRSVSWYQQTPGQGLQFLFEYFSETQRNKGNFPGRFSGRQFSNSRSEMNVSTLELGDSALYLCASRPGLAGEETQYFGPGTRLLVL.

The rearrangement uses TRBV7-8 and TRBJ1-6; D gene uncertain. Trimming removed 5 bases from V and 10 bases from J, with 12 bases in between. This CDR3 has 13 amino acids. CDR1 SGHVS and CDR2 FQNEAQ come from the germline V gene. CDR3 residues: CASSINIGSPLHF. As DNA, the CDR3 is TGTGCCAGCAGCATAAATATCGGGTCACCCCTCCACTTT.

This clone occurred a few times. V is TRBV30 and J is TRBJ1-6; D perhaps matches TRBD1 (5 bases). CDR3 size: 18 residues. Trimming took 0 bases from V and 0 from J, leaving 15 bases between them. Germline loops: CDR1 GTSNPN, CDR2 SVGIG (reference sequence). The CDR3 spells CAWSVSGGFSSYNSPLHF. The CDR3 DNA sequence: TGTGCCTGGAGTGTATCGGGGGGTTTCAGCTCCTATAATTCACCCCTCCACTTT.

The CDR3 region has the DNA TGCGCCAGCAGCTTGGATCCGTCGAACACCGGGGAGCTGTTTTTT. It yields the protein CASSLDPSNTGELFF. The genes are TRBV5-1 and TRBJ2-2; D not certain. V lost 0 bases to trimming and J lost 0 bases, with 6 bases between them. There are 15 residues in the CDR3. CDR1 is SGHRS and CDR2 is YFSETQ in the germline V gene.

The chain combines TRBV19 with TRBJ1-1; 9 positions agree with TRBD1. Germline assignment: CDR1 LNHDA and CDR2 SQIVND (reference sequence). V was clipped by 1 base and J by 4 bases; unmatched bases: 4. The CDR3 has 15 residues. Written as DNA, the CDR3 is TGTGCCAGTAGTATAGGTTACAGGGGGCGCACTGAAGCTTTCTTT. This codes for CASSIGYRGRTEAFF.

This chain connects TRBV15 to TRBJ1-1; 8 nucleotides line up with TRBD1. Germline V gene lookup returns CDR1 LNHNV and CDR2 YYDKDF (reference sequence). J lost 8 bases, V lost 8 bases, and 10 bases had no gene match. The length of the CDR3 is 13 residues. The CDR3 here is CATQKPGQGEAFF. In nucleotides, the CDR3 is TGTGCCACCCAAAAACCAGGACAGGGAGAAGCTTTCTTT.

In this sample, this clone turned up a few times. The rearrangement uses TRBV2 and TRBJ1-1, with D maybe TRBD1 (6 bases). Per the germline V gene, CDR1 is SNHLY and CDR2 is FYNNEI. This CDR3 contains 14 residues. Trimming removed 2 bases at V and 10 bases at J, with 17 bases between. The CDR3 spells CASSELQGHSAAFF. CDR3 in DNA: TGTGCCAGCAGTGAATTACAGGGACATAGCGCAGCTTTCTTT.

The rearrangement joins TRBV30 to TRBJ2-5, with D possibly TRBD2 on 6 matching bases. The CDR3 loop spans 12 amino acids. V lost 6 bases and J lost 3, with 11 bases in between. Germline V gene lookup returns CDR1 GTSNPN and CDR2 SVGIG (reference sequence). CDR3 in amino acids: CACRGLEETQYF. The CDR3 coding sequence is TGTGCCTGTCGGGGGTTGGAAGAGACCCAGTACTTC.

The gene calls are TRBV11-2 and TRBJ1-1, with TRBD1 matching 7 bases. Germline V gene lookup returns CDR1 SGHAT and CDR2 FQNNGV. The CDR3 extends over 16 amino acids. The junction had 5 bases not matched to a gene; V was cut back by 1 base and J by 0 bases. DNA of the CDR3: TGTGCCAGCAGCTTAGCAGGGGGGCTGATGAACACTGAAGCTTTCTTT. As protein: CASSLAGGLMNTEAFF.

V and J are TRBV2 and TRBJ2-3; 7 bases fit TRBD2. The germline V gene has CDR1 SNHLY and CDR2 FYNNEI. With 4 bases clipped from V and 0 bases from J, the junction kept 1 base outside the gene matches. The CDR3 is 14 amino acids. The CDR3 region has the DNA TGTGCCAGCAGTGCGGGACTAAGCACAGATACGCAGTATTTT. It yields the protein CASSAGLSTDTQYF. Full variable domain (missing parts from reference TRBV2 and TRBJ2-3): EPEVTQTPSHQVTQMGQEVILRCVPISNHLYFYWYRQILGQKVEFLVSFYNNEISEKSEIFDDQFSVERPDGSNFTLKIRSTKLEDSAMYFCASSAGLSTDTQYFGPGTRLTVL.